This TCR beta chain was found in a study of cytomegalovirus exposure and HLA in healthy donors (dated by TCRdb to the late 2010s). Background on the whole study: In an earlier analysis of 587 of the donors, 276 Gb of sequence data and 117 million unique TCR beta sequences from 150 million to 200 million T cells were reported. Roughly 300 gigabases of sequencing data and around 80 million unique TCR sequences made up an early release that covered roughly 670 HLA-typed donors. The genetic ancestry cluster associated with self-reported Caucasian donors included 81% of the approximately 400 genotyped donors. The study was designed to test whether signatures of past pathogen exposure could be identified by cataloging public T cell receptors. The study used immunosequencing to profile the T cell repertoires of about 670 subjects and linked those repertoires to cytomegalovirus serostatus. Along with the approximately 670-subject first cohort, a separate validation cohort of roughly 110 different subjects was used. The study combined high-throughput TCR immunosequencing, statistical association of individual TCRs with disease status, and machine learning to predict cytomegalovirus infection status. To study patterns of TCR occurrence, a later analysis re-analyzed previously published TCR beta repertoires from 666 donors and added high-resolution HLA genotyping. Rather than using new phenotypic data, the later analysis identified candidate immune exposures from TCR beta sequences and from how often those sequences occurred across donors. In an earlier analysis of a few hundred of the donors, high-throughput TCR beta sequencing was used to judge whether each TCR beta V gene segment behaved as functional or pseudogenic. Donor age, sex, ethnicity and CMV serostatus were compiled together with the repertoire data. A later genetic analysis took genome-wide SNP genotypes for about 65% of the roughly 670 donors and used that subset as a discovery cohort. Every repertoire in the discovery cohort had been generated on one and the same sequencing platform. HLA typing covered class I and class II loci at four-digit resolution. Typing coverage differed by locus: A, B, C, DRB1 and DQB1 were typed in roughly 629-630 donors, DQA1 in 500 to 550, DPA1 in approximately 610, and DPB1 in 450 to 480. Because of strong linkage in the cohort, roughly five DR-DQ haplotypes were treated as single units for association and clustering. Among under 450 genotyped donors of the cohort, an average of 235,054 unique TCR beta nucleotide sequences were sequenced per donor, roughly 20% of them non-productive. What the work shows at the level of the full study, not this receptor alone: A further reported finding was that TCR beta sequences accurately predicted the HLA-A and HLA-B alleles for most subjects in the first cohort. For the cohort, immune exposure information was limited to CMV serostatus. In vitro tests confirmed that a few of the cytomegalovirus-associated TCR beta chains recognize cytomegalovirus antigens. The authors suggested that the approach could potentially be extended to other disease states and immunological phenotypes. An earlier analysis of approximately 530 of the donors showed that most TCR beta V segments appeared in productive rearrangements either about 87% or about 30% of the time, which broadly matched IMGT annotations. Because counts were too low, fewer than 20 rarely observed V segments, including chromosome 9 orphons, were excluded from the earlier analysis of 587 of the donors. A total of 150 or so TCR beta chains were listed by the study as associated with cytomegalovirus. This cohort had only TCR beta chains sequenced, and the lack of alpha or paired-chain data limited which features could be detected. An association between a missense DCLRE1C variant and V-gene and J-gene trimming of TCR beta chains was found in a later genetic analysis and replicated in an independent cohort. In a later genetic analysis, fewer N-insertions in productive TCRs were reported among donors in an Asian-associated ancestry cluster than the roughly 700-donor mean. Because HLA typing was missing for some donors at each locus, association tests included only the typed subset. According to a later analysis, parvovirus B19, influenza, CMV and Epstein-Barr virus appeared linked to several top co-occurrence clusters. Correlated functional status among segregating V segments might be attributable to linkage disequilibrium, but an unknown experimental factor could not be ruled out. Some IMGT-functional V segments, including TRBV6-2 and TRBV6-3, could not be told apart with the 87-base-pair reads, so those segments were excluded. At a false discovery rate of 0.05, a later analysis linked around 17,000 TCR beta sequences to specific HLA alleles. The presence/absence analyses assumed that sequencing depth was roughly uniform across donors, and that assumption may not be true. When HLA alleles, especially DR and DQ, strongly co-occurred, TCR associations were difficult to assign to individual alleles. Compared with equally common non-associated chains, HLA-associated TCR beta chains in a later analysis were more clonally expanded and had lower generation probabilities. A cluster of highly shared sequence variants was judged likely to be a technical artifact of the sequencing pipeline. Most TCR sequences were seen in very few donors, while some public TCRs were found in many individuals. In a later analysis, most CMV-associated TCR beta chains were found to appear HLA-restricted, with HLA associations seemingly driven largely by CMV exposure. The classifier was reported to diagnose cytomegalovirus status with high specificity and sensitivity in both the original cohort and the validation cohort. In a later analysis, TCR association rates were found to vary across HLA loci, with the most associated TCRs seen for DRB1 alleles and the fewest for HLA-C alleles.

From cysteine to phenylalanine, the CDR3 is 14 amino acids long. CDR3 DNA is the only sequence kept; it has 42 bases, read in frame from the first base. The germline V gene gives CDR1 as SGDLS and CDR2 as YYNGEE. Trimming removed 3 bases from V and 4 bases from J, leaving 14 bases between the germline ends. The cohort comprised some 680 healthy bone marrow donors. Cohort members were all nominally healthy when sampled, although unrecorded immune exposures were likely present. The donor was CMV seropositive and belonged to the group of a few hundred seropositive cohort members. A peripheral blood sample was collected from each donor, and TCR beta sequencing was performed on peripheral blood mononuclear cells. The Qiagen DNeasy Blood Extraction Kit was used to extract genomic DNA from the blood cell samples. Library prep was done by the immunoSEQ multiplex PCR assay. A mixture of 60 forward primers for TCR Vbeta segments and 13 reverse primers for TCR Jbeta segments was used in the multiplex PCR. A multiplex PCR assay on genomic DNA amplified the CDR3 region of rearranged TCR beta genes. On the Illumina HiSeq System, the amplified TCR beta libraries were sequenced as 87-base-pair reads. As for the original processing: In a later analysis, tens of millions of unique TCR beta chains were counted across the approximately 640 repertoires, and about 9.9 million of these chains were shared by at least two donors. Raw reads were error-corrected and collapsed into unique sequences with a nearest-neighbor algorithm that merged closely related sequences to remove PCR and sequencing errors. To assign V, D and J gene segments, CDR3 sequences were aligned to IMGT reference sequences. For a sequence to be retained, at least a six-nucleotide match to both a V gene segment and a J gene segment was required. A rearrangement was called productive if the CDR3 had no stop codons and remained in frame with V and J, and every other rearrangement was called non-productive. Following IMGT convention, CDR3 was defined as the stretch from the second conserved V-encoded cysteine to the conserved J-encoded phenylalanine. The earlier analysis of approximately 590 of the donors excluded any sequence lacking an unambiguous match to a single V gene segment. An earlier analysis of approximately 590 of the donors called V segments functional above 56.7% productive rearrangements and segregating when the between-donor standard deviation exceeded 5%. A statistical classification framework was built to diagnose cytomegalovirus status from the catalog of TCR beta chain sequences. In a later analysis, V and J genes were assigned by comparing TCR nucleotide sequences against IMGT/GENE-DB human TR gene sequences. The TCRdist pipeline was used in a later analysis to assign CDR3 sequences and most-parsimonious VDJ recombination scenarios. A later analysis defined each TCR beta chain by its CDR3 amino acid sequence plus V-gene family, and excluded reads lacking a unique V-gene family. To address suspected cross-contamination and a sequencing artifact, a later analysis removed around 600 highly shared, low-generation-probability nucleotide sequences. For each public chain, a later analysis derived a clonal expansion index from normalized ranks of inferred template counts within each repertoire. Generation probabilities in a later analysis came from a VDJ recombination model fitted to out-of-frame rearrangements, and those results were checked against IGoR. In a later analysis, TCR-TCR, TCR-HLA and TCR-CMV co-occurrence was scored with hypergeometric tests, and a repertoire-size bias correction was applied to TCR pairs. A later analysis estimated false discovery rates by permuting HLA or CMV assignments 20 times. In a later analysis, co-occurring TCRs were grouped using DBSCAN, with TCRdist sequence similarity added in when clustering inside HLA-allele-positive subsets. Repertoires with fewer than 30,000 or more than 120,000 public chains were left out of co-occurrence clustering, as were four to six repertoires with anomalous nucleotide sharing. This is the immuneACCESS table as TCRdb keeps it, with only in-frame sequences that have V and J called. A part of the clones is gone; compared with another copy, unresolved V genes explain less than half, and the rest is unexplained. The V and J calls and clone size are taken from that table; D and trimming were inferred from the DNA. This sample holds 170,000 or so clones; 84% were observed only once. The top ten clonotypes cover 4% to 6% of the sample.

Of note for this clone: The clone's antigen remains unknown. It has no much larger one-base neighbor in the sample; base qualities were not kept.

The V gene is TRBV9 and the J gene is TRBJ2-7, and the D gene may be TRBD1, 7 bases matching. The TCR originated in a girl aged 5 to 17 in good health and CMV-seropositive. Material: PBMCs. The nucleotide sequence reads as follows: TGTGCCAGCAGCGCCGCGGGACAGAGTTACGAGCAGTACTTC. It translates to CASSAAGQSYEQYF.